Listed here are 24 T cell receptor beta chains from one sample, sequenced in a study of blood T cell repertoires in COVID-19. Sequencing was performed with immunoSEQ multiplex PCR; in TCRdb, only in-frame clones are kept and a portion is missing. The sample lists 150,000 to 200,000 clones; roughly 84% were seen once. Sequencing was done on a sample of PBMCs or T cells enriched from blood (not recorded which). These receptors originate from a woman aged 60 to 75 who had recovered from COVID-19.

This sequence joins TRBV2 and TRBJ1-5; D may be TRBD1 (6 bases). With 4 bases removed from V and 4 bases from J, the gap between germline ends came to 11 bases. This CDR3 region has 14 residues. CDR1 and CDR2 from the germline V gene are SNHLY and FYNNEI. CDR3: CASSGGTQNQPQHF. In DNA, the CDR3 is TGTGCCAGCAGTGGGGGGACACAAAATCAGCCCCAGCATTTT.

The CDR3 region is CASSIDNPTGELFF. DNA for the CDR3: TGCGCCAGCAGCATAGATAACCCAACCGGGGAGCTGTTTTTT. The V call is TRBV5-1, the J call TRBJ2-2; no clear D. The V end lost 4 bases, the J end lost 5 bases, and 12 bases lay between the germline ends. Germline V gene data show CDR1 as SGHRS and CDR2 as YFSETQ. The CDR3 totals 14 residues.

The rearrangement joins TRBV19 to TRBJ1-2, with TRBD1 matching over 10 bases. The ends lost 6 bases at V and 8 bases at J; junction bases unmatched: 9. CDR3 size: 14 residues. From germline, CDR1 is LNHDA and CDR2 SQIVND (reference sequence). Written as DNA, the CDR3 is TGTGCCAGTAGCCCCCCAGGGACAGGGGACGGCTACACCTTC. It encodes CASSPPGTGDGYTF.

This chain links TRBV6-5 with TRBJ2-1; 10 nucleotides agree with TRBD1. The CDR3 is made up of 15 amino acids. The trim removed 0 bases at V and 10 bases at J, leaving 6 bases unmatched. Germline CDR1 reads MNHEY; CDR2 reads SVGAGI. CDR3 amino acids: CASSYSGTGDGEQFF. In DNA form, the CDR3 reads TGTGCCAGCAGTTACTCCGGGACAGGGGATGGGGAGCAGTTCTTC.

The CDR3: CASSYRPGLADTGELFF. In DNA, the CDR3 is TGTGCCAGCAGTTATCGACCGGGACTAGCGGACACCGGGGAGCTGTTTTTT. This chain joins TRBV28 and TRBJ2-2; 11 nucleotides line up with TRBD2. The CDR3 length is 17 residues. Trimming at V came to 4 bases and at J to 3 bases, leaving 7 bases not matched to a gene. Looked up from germline, CDR1 is MDHEN and CDR2 is SYDVKM.

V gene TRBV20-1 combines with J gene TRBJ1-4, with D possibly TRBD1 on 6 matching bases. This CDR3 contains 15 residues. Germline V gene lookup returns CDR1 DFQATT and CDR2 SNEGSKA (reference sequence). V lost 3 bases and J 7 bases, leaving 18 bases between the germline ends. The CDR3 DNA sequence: TGCAGTGCTAGTTTTGGGGGACTAGGGGGTGAAAAACTGTTTTTT. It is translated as CSASFGGLGGEKLFF.

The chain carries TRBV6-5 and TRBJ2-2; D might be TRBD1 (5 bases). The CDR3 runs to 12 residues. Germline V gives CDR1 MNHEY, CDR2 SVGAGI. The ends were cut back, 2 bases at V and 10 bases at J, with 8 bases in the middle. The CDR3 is CASSYGAQELFF. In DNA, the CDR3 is TGTGCCAGCAGTTACGGGGCTCAGGAGCTGTTTTTT.

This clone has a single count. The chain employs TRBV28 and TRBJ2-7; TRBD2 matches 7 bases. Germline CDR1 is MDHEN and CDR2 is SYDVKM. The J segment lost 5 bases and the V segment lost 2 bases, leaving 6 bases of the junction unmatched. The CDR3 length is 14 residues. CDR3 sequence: CASSLTGGWDEQYF. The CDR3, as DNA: TGTGCCAGCAGTTTAACCGGGGGGTGGGACGAGCAGTACTTC.

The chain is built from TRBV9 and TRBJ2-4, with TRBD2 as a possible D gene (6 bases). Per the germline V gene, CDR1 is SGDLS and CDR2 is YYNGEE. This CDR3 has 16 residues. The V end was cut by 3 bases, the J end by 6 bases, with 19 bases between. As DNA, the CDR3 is TGTGCCAGCAGCGCTGAACTGGGGCAGGGACTAAACATTCAGTACTTC. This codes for CASSAELGQGLNIQYF.

The CDR3 DNA reads as TGTGCCAGCGGGACAGATAATGAAAAACTGTTTTTT. This translates into CASGTDNEKLFF. The rearrangement joins TRBV25-1 to TRBJ1-4; TRBD1 matches at 7 bases. The ends lost 8 bases at V and 4 bases at J; junction bases unmatched: 1. CDR3 length: 12 residues. Per germline, CDR1 MGHDK and CDR2 SYGVNS. Complete variable domain (other parts from reference TRBV25-1 and TRBJ1-4): EADIYQTPRYLVIGTGKKITLECSQTMGHDKMYWYQQDPGMELHLIHYSYGVNSTEKGDLSSESTVSRIRTEHFPLTLESARPSHTSQYLCASGTDNEKLFFGSGTQLSVL.

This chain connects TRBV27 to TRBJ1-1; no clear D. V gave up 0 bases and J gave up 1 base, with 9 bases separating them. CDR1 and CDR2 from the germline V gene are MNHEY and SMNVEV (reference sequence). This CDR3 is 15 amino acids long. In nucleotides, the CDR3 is TGTGCCAGCAGTTTATCGGCCCGTCCGAACACTGAAGCTTTCTTT. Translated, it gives CASSLSARPNTEAFF.

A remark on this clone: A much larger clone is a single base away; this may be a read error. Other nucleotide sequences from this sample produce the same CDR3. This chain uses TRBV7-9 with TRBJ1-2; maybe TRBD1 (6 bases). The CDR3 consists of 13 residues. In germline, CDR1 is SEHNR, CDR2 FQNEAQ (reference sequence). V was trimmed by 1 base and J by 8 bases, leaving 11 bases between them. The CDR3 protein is CASSLEQGGGYTF. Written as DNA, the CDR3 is TGTGCCAGCAGCTTAGAACAGGGCGGGGGCTACACCTTC.

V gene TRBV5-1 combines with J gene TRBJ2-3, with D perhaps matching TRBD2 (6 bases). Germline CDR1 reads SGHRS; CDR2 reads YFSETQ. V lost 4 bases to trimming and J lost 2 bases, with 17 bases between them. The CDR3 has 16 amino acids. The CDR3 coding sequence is TGCGCCAGCAGCGCCGGGGGTTTCGCCTTCACAGATACGCAGTATTTT. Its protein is CASSAGGFAFTDTQYF.

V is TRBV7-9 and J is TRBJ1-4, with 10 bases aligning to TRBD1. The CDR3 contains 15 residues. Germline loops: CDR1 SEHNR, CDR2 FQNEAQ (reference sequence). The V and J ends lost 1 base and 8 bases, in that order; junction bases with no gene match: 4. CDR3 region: CASSLGATGGEKLFF. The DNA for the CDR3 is TGTGCCAGCAGCTTAGGGGCGACAGGGGGCGAAAAACTGTTTTTT.

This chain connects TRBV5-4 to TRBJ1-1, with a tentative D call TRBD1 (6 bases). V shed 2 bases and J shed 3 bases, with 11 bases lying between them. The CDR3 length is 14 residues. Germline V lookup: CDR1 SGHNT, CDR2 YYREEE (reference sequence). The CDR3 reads CASSFSQGYTEAFF. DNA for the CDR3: TGTGCCAGCAGCTTTAGTCAGGGGTACACTGAAGCTTTCTTT.

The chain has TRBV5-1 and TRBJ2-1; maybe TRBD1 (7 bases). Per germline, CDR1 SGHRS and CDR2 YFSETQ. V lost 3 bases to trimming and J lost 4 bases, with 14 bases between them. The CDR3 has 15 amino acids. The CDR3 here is CASSWQGGGYNEQFF. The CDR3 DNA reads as TGCGCCAGCAGCTGGCAGGGGGGAGGTTACAATGAGCAGTTCTTC.

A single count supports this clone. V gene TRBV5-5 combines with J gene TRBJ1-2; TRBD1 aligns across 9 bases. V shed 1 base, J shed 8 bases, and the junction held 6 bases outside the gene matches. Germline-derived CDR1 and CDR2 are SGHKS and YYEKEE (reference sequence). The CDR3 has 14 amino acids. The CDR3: CASSLLDRGVGYTF. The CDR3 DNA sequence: TGTGCCAGCAGCTTGTTGGACAGGGGAGTGGGCTACACCTTC.

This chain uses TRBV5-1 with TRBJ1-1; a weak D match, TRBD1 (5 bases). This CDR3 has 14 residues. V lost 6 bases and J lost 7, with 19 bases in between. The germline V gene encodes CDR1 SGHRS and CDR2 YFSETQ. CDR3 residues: CASTLVPGENEAFF. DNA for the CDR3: TGCGCCAGCACCCTTGTGCCGGGGGAAAATGAAGCTTTCTTT.

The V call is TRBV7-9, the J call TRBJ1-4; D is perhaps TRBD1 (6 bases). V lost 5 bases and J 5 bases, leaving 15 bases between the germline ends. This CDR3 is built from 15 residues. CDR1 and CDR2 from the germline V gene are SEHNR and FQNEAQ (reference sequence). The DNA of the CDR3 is TGTGCCAGCAGCAGTGGACAGAGTCTAAATGAAAAACTGTTTTTT. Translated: CASSSGQSLNEKLFF.

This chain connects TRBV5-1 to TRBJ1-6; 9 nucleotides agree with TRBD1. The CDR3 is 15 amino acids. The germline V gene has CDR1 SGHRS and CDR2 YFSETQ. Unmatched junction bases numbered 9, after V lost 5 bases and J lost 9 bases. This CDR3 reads CASSSTGGSRSPLHF. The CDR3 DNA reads TGCGCCAGCAGTTCAACAGGGGGCTCTCGTTCACCCCTCCACTTT. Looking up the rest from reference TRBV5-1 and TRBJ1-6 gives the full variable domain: KAGVTQTPRYLIKTRGQQVTLSCSPISGHRSVSWYQQTPGQGLQFLFEYFSETQRNKGNFPGRFSGRQFSNSRSEMNVSTLELGDSALYLCASSSTGGSRSPLHFGNGTRLTVT.

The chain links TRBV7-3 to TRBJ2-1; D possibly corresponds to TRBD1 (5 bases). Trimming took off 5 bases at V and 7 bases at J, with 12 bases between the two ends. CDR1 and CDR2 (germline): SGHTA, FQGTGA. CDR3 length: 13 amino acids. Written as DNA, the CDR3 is TGTGCCAGCAGCCCCAAGGGGCTTAATGAGCAGTTCTTC. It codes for CASSPKGLNEQFF. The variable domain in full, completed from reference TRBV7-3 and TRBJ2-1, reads GAGVSQTPSNKVTEKGKYVELRCDPISGHTALYWYRQSLGQGPEFLIYFQGTGAADDSGLPNDRFFAVRPEGSVSTLKIQRTERGDSAVYLCASSPKGLNEQFFGPGTRLTVL.

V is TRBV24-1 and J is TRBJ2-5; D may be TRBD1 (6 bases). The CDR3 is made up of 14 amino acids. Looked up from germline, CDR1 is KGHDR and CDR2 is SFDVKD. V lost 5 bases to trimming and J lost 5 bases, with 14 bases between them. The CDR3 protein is CATSGSGDWETQYF. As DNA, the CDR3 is TGTGCCACCAGTGGTTCAGGGGATTGGGAGACCCAGTACTTC.

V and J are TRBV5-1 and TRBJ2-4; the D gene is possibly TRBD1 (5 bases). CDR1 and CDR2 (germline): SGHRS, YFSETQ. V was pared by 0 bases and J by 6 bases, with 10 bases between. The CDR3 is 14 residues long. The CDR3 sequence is CASSLEGRGNIQYF. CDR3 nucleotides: TGCGCCAGCAGCTTGGAGGGTAGGGGAAACATTCAGTACTTC.

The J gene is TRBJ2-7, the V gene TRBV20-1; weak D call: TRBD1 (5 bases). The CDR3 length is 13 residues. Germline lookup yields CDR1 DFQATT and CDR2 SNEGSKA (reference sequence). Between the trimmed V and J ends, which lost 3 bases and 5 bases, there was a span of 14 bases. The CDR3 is CSASGRGHHEQYF. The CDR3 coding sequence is TGCAGTGCTAGTGGTAGGGGCCATCACGAGCAGTACTTC.